This TCR beta chain was recorded in a study of T-cell memory formation after mild COVID-19. TCRdb fed the 5' RACE reads into MiXCR, producing one record per CDR3 protein. This sample has roughly 250,000 distinct CDR3 sequences, with 15% to 20% found just once. V dropped 1 base and J dropped 3 bases, with 9 bases sitting between them. Germline V gene lookup returns CDR1 KGHSH and CDR2 LQKENI. The CDR3 totals 14 residues. Sequenced: PBMCs or a T cell subset sorted from them (not recorded which). V gene TRBV18 combines with J gene TRBJ1-2; maybe TRBD1 (6 bases). The source is a man younger than 35 who had mild COVID-19 (a few samples of this study predate the infection). Cell type and time point are not known. The CDR3 here is CASSPRSGDYGYTF. In DNA form, the CDR3 reads TGTGCCAGCTCACCACGGTCAGGGGACTATGGCTACACCTTC.